This paragraph covers one T cell receptor beta chain sequence. What it recognizes is unknown. The data originate from a study of CD4 T cells in relation to SARS-CoV-2 and coronaviruses. Whole-study context: A couple of subjects were Hispanic; patients were roughly 8 males and 4 females.

Method: immunoSEQ multiplex PCR; TCRdb's copy keeps in-frame clones and lacks some. Seen here are 30,000 to 45,000 clones, over 75% observed once, and the top ten hold 20%. Specimen: memory CD4+ T cells from PBMCs, cultured in vitro. The clonotype comes from an adult with COVID-19.

CDR3 in DNA: TGTGCCAGCAGCTTATCCACAGGATCAGATACGCAGTATTTT. Residues: CASSLSTGSDTQYF. This chain uses TRBV7-9 with TRBJ2-3; D is possibly TRBD1 (5 bases). Germline assignment: CDR1 SEHNR and CDR2 FQNEAQ (reference sequence). Trimming cost V 2 bases and J 4 bases, with 10 bases left between them. There are 14 residues in the CDR3.